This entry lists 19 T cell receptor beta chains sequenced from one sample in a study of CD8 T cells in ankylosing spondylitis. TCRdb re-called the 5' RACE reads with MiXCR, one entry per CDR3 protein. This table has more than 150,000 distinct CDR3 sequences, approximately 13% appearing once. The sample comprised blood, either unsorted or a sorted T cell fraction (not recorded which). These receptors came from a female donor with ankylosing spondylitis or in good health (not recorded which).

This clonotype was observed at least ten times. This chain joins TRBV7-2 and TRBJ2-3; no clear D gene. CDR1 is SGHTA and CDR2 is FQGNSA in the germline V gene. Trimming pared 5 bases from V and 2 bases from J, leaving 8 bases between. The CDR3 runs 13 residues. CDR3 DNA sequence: TGTGCCAGCAGCGGCTACTTCACAGATACGCAGTATTTT. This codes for CASSGYFTDTQYF.

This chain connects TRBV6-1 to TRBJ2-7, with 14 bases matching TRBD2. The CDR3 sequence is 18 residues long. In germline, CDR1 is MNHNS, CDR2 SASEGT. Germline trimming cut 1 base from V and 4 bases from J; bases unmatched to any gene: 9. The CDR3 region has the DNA TGTGCCAGCAGTGAAGGGGGCGCAGGGACTAGCGGGAGTTACGAGCAGTACTTC. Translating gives CASSEGGAGTSGSYEQYF.

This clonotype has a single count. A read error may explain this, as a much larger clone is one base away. CDR3 nucleotides: TGTGCCAGCAGTCCCGGACTGTACGAGCAGCACTTC. Its translation: CASSPGLYEQHF. V gene TRBV27 combines with J gene TRBJ2-7; maybe TRBD2 (5 bases). Germline CDR1 is MNHEY and CDR2 is SMNVEV (reference sequence). The CDR3 covers 12 residues.

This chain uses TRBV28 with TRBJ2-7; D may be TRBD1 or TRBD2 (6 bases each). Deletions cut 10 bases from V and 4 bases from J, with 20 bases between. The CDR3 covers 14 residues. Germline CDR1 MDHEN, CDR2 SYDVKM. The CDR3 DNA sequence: TGTGCCAACAGGGTGGCTAGCGCGAGATACGAGCAGTACTTC. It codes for CANRVASARYEQYF.

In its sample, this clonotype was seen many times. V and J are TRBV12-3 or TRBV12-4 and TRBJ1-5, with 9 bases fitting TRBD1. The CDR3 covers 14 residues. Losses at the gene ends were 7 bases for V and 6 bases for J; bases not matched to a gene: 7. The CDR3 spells CASTMGQGSQPQHF. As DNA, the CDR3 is TGTGCCAGCACCATGGGACAGGGCAGTCAGCCCCAGCATTTT.

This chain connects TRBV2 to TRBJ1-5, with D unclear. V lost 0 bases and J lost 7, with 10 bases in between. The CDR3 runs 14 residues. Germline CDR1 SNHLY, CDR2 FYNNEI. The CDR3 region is CASSEARLEQPQHF. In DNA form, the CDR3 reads TGTGCCAGCAGTGAAGCGCGTCTGGAGCAGCCCCAGCATTTT. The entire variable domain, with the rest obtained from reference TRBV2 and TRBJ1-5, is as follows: EPEVTQTPSHQVTQMGQEVILRCVPISNHLYFYWYRQILGQKVEFLVSFYNNEISEKSEIFDDQFSVERPDGSNFTLKIRSTKLEDSAMYFCASSEARLEQPQHFGDGTRLSIL.

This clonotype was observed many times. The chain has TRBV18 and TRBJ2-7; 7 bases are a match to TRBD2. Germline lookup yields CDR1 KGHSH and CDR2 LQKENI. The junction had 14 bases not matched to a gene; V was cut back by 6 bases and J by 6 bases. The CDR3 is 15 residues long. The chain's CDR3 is CASSPGGIGNGEQYF. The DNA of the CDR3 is TGTGCCAGCTCCCCGGGAGGTATAGGGAATGGCGAGCAGTACTTC.

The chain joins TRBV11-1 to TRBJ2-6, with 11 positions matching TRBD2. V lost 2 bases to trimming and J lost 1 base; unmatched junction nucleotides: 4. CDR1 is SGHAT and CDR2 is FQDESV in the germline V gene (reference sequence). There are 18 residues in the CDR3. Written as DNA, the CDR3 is TGTGCCAGCAGCTTAACCCTAGCGGGAGGATCTGGGGCCAACGTCCTGACTTTC. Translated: CASSLTLAGGSGANVLTF.

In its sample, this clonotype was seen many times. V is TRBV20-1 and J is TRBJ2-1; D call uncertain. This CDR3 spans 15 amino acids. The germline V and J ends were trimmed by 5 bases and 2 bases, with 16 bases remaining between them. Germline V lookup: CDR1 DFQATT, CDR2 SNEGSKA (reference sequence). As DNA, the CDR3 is TGCAGTGCTTTTACTCCAGGTTCTACCTACAATGAGCAGTTCTTC. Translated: CSAFTPGSTYNEQFF.

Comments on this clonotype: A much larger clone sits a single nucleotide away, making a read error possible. CDR3 in DNA: TGTGCCAGCAGTTCACAGGGGAGGGTGAGCGAGCAGTGCTTC. Translated, it gives CASSSQGRVSEQCF. The genes are TRBV12-3 or TRBV12-4 and TRBJ2-7; either TRBD1 or TRBD2 may fit D (7 bases each). CDR3 length: 14 amino acids.

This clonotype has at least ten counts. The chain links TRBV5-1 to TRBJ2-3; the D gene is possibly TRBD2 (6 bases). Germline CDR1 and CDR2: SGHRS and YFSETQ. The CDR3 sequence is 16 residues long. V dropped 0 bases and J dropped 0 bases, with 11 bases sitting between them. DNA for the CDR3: TGCGCCAGCAGCTTGGACCCCGGGAGTAGCACAGATACGCAGTATTTT. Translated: CASSLDPGSSTDTQYF.

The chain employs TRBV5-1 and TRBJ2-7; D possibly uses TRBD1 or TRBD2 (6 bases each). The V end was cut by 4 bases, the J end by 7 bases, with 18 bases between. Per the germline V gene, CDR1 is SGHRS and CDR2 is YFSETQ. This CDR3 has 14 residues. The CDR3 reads CASSPSSTGAEQYF. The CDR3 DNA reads TGCGCCAGCAGCCCAAGCTCGACGGGGGCTGAGCAGTACTTC.

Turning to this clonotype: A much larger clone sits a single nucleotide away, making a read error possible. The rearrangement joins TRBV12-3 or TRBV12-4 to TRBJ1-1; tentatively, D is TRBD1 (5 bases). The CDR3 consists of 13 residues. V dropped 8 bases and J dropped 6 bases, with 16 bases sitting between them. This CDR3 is CASSLGVGAEAFF. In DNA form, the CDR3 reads TGTGCCAGCTCCCTAGGGGTAGGCGCTGAAGCTTTCTTT.

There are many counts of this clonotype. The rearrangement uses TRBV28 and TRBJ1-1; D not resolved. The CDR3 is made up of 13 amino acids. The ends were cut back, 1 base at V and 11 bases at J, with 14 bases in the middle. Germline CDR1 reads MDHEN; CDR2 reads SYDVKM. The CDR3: CASSLSASVGAFF. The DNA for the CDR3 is TGTGCCAGCAGTTTATCGGCCAGCGTCGGGGCTTTCTTT.

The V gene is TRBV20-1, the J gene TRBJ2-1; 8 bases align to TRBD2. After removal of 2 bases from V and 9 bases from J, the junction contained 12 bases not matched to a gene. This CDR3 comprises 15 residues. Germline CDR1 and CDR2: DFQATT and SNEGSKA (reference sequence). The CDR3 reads CSARSAGLVMGEQFF. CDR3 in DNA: TGCAGTGCTAGATCGGCGGGACTAGTAATGGGTGAGCAGTTCTTC.

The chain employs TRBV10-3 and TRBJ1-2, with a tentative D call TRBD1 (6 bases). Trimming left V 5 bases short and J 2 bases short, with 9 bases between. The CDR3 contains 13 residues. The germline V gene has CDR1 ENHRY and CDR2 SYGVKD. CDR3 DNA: TGTGCCATCAGTCGGGACAACAACTATGGCTACACCTTC. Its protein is CAISRDNNYGYTF.

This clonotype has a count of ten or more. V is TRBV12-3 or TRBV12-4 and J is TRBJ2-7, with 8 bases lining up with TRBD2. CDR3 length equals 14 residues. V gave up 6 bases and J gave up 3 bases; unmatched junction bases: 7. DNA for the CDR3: TGTGCCAGCAGCAGGGCGGGAGGACTCTACGAGCAGTACTTC. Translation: CASSRAGGLYEQYF.

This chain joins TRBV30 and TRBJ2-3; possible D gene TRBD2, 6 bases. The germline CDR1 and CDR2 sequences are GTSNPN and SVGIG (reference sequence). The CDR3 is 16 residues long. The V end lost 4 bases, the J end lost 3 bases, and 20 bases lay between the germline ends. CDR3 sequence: CAWKSLRRVHTDTQYF. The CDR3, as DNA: TGTGCCTGGAAAAGCCTCCGGAGGGTCCATACAGATACGCAGTATTTT.

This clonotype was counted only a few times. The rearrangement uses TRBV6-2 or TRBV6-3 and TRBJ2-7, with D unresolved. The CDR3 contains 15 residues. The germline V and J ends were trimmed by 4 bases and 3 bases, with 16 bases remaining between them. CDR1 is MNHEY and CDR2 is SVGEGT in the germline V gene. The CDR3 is CASSFTAEAHYEQYF. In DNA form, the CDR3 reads TGTGCCAGCAGTTTTACAGCCGAAGCCCACTACGAGCAGTACTTC.